The 18 T cell receptor beta chains in this list originate from one sample, sequenced in a study of blood T cell repertoires in COVID-19. Assay: immunoSEQ multiplex PCR; the TCRdb copy retains only in-frame clones and omits some. The sample has 100,000 to 150,000 clones; 65% to 90% are singletons. The sequenced sample consisted of peripheral blood. These TCRs come from a woman aged 55-69 years with active or convalescent COVID-19.

This chain connects TRBV19 to TRBJ1-1, with TRBD1 matching 10 bases. With V trimmed by 0 bases and J by 3 bases, 7 bases remained unmatched. Germline V gene sequence: CDR1 LNHDA, CDR2 SQIVND (reference sequence). The CDR3 is 17 residues long. The CDR3 DNA sequence: TGTGCCAGTAGTATAGATGGGACAGGGGCTTATGACACTGAAGCTTTCTTT. As protein: CASSIDGTGAYDTEAFF.

V is TRBV7-9 and J is TRBJ2-2; tentative D call: TRBD2 (5 bases). Trimming left V 5 bases short and J 4 bases short, with 5 bases between. CDR3 size: 12 residues. Germline CDR1 and CDR2: SEHNR and FQNEAQ (reference sequence). The DNA for the CDR3 is TGTGCCAGCAGCCGGGGCACCGGGGAGCTGTTTTTT. Its protein is CASSRGTGELFF. Full variable domain (outside the CDR3, taken from reference TRBV7-9 and TRBJ2-2): DTGVSQNPRHKITKRGQNVTFRCDPISEHNRLYWYRQTLGQGPEFLTYFQNEAQLEKSRLLSDRFSAERPKGSFSTLEIQRTEQGDSAMYLCASSRGTGELFFGEGSRLTVL.

The J gene is TRBJ2-7, the V gene TRBV7-2; 8 bases align to TRBD2. This CDR3 is built from 16 residues. Germline trimming cut 5 bases from V and 2 bases from J; bases unmatched to any gene: 11. Germline CDR1 reads SGHTA; CDR2 reads FQGNSA. The CDR3 loop reads CASSRAAGTRPYEQYF. In nucleotides, the CDR3 is TGTGCCAGCAGCCGTGCGGCCGGGACTAGACCCTACGAGCAGTACTTC.

This chain joins TRBV5-1 and TRBJ1-6; D is undetermined. Germline V lookup: CDR1 SGHRS, CDR2 YFSETQ. Trimming removed 4 bases from V and 8 bases from J, with 22 bases in between. The CDR3 runs 17 residues. CDR3 amino acids: CASSPEGGPIGYSPLHF. The CDR3 DNA reads as TGCGCCAGCAGCCCCGAGGGAGGACCTATAGGTTATTCACCCCTCCACTTT. Complete variable domain (other parts from reference TRBV5-1 and TRBJ1-6): KAGVTQTPRYLIKTRGQQVTLSCSPISGHRSVSWYQQTPGQGLQFLFEYFSETQRNKGNFPGRFSGRQFSNSRSEMNVSTLELGDSALYLCASSPEGGPIGYSPLHFGNGTRLTVT.

The rearrangement joins TRBV2 to TRBJ1-1, with TRBD1 matching over 7 bases. The CDR3 has 13 amino acids. Trimming cost V 6 bases and J 3 bases; bases outside gene matches: 4. The germline V gene has CDR1 SNHLY and CDR2 FYNNEI. The CDR3 is CASRVRGDTEAFF. DNA of the CDR3: TGTGCCAGCAGAGTCAGGGGGGACACTGAAGCTTTCTTT.

The V gene is TRBV2, the J gene TRBJ2-7; tentatively, D is TRBD2 (6 bases). The CDR3 covers 15 residues. The germline V and J ends were trimmed by 2 bases and 1 base, with 12 bases remaining between them. Germline CDR1 SNHLY, CDR2 FYNNEI. The CDR3 here is CASSENREPSYEQYF. The CDR3 DNA is TGTGCCAGCAGTGAAAATCGGGAGCCTTCCTACGAGCAGTACTTC.

V and J are TRBV19 and TRBJ1-1; 10 bases agree with TRBD1. J was trimmed by 3 bases and V by 5 bases; bases with no gene match: 6. The length of the CDR3 is 15 residues. The germline V gene encodes CDR1 LNHDA and CDR2 SQIVND (reference sequence). CDR3 protein: CASSRGQGIYTEAFF. CDR3 in DNA: TGTGCCAGTAGTCGGGGACAGGGGATTTACACTGAAGCTTTCTTT.

The rearrangement uses TRBV19 and TRBJ1-1, with D uncertain. The V and J ends lost 3 bases and 1 base respectively, with 6 bases between them. CDR3 size: 13 residues. The V gene's germline CDR1 is LNHDA and CDR2 SQIVND (reference sequence). Here the CDR3 reads CASSIRGNTEAFF. The CDR3 nucleotides are TGTGCCAGTAGTATTCGGGGGAACACTGAAGCTTTCTTT.

The rearrangement links TRBV10-1 to TRBJ2-2; D remains unclear. This CDR3 region has 13 residues. Trimming took 6 bases from V and 5 from J, leaving 10 bases between them. Germline V gene data show CDR1 as WNHNN and CDR2 as SYGVQD (reference sequence). The CDR3 is CASSQAGTGELFF. The CDR3 nucleotides read TGCGCCAGCAGCCAAGCCGGTACCGGGGAGCTGTTTTTT.

The chain employs TRBV4-3 and TRBJ1-1; perhaps TRBD1 as D (5 bases). Germline assignment: CDR1 LGHNA and CDR2 YSLEER. Trimming left V 2 bases short and J 5 bases short, with 12 bases between. This CDR3 region has 14 residues. CDR3 loop: CASSQPGGVTEAFF. The CDR3 coding sequence is TGCGCCAGCAGCCAACCGGGGGGAGTGACTGAAGCTTTCTTT.

V usage is TRBV27 and J usage is TRBJ2-1, with 8 positions matching TRBD2. The CDR3 sequence is 16 residues long. The J segment lost 2 bases and the V segment lost 3 bases, leaving 6 bases of the junction unmatched. From germline, CDR1 is MNHEY and CDR2 SMNVEV (reference sequence). The CDR3 DNA reads as TGTGCCAGCAGTTTCATATTGGGACTAGCCTACAATGAGCAGTTCTTC. This encodes CASSFILGLAYNEQFF.

V usage is TRBV30 and J usage is TRBJ1-2; D is unclear. This CDR3 comprises 14 residues. From germline, CDR1 is GTSNPN and CDR2 SVGIG (reference sequence). Between the trimmed V and J ends, which lost 1 base and 8 bases, there was a span of 17 bases. CDR3 protein: CAWSGPGSSDGYTF. CDR3 nucleotides: TGTGCCTGGAGTGGGCCGGGGTCGAGCGACGGCTACACCTTC.

DNA for the CDR3: TGTGCCAGCAGCTTGAATCAAGCATATGGCTACACCTTC. Its translation: CASSLNQAYGYTF. The chain couples TRBV7-9 to TRBJ1-2; D gene unclear. V lost 3 bases, J lost 5 bases, and 10 bases lay in between. The CDR3 has 13 residues. Germline lookup yields CDR1 SEHNR and CDR2 FQNEAQ (reference sequence). The full variable domain, its missing parts supplied by reference TRBV7-9 and TRBJ1-2, is DTGVSQNPRHKITKRGQNVTFRCDPISEHNRLYWYRQTLGQGPEFLTYFQNEAQLEKSRLLSDRFSAERPKGSFSTLEIQRTEQGDSAMYLCASSLNQAYGYTFGSGTRLTVV.

The chain has TRBV5-6 and TRBJ2-3; no firm D call. Germline V gene data show CDR1 as SGHDT and CDR2 as YYEEEE. The CDR3 totals 15 residues. V was shortened by 4 bases and J by 2 bases, with 14 bases between the two germline ends. The CDR3 sequence: CASSPVEVFTDTQYF. The DNA for the CDR3 is TGTGCCAGCAGCCCCGTAGAGGTTTTCACAGATACGCAGTATTTT.

This clone was picked up a small number of times. This chain links TRBV14 with TRBJ2-7; a weak D match, TRBD2 (5 bases). The CDR3 has 15 residues. V was pared by 4 bases and J by 2 bases, with 15 bases between. Looked up from germline, CDR1 is SGHDN and CDR2 is FVKESK. In DNA form, the CDR3 reads TGTGCCAGCAGCCCTTCTCGAGGGCCAACCTACGAGCAGTACTTC. Protein product: CASSPSRGPTYEQYF.

V is TRBV12-3 or TRBV12-4 and J is TRBJ1-2, with D possibly matching TRBD1 (5 bases). The V end lost 7 bases, the J end lost 4 bases, and 13 bases lay between the germline ends. This CDR3 spans 13 amino acids. The CDR3 here is CASTQQAGYGYTF. The CDR3 nucleotides are TGTGCCAGCACCCAACAGGCCGGCTATGGCTACACCTTC.

The chain couples TRBV7-2 to TRBJ2-5; 11 nucleotides match TRBD2. The V and J ends lost 5 bases and 5 bases, in that order; junction bases with no gene match: 7. The CDR3 runs 15 residues. The germline gives CDR1 SGHTA, CDR2 FQGNSA. The CDR3 DNA reads as TGTGCCAGCAGCAGTAGCGGGAGGGCCGGGGAGACCCAGTACTTC. Its protein product is CASSSSGRAGETQYF.

The chain is built from TRBV27 and TRBJ2-1; 9 bases fit TRBD1. V lost 5 bases to trimming and J lost 0 bases; unmatched junction nucleotides: 8. The CDR3 is made up of 17 amino acids. Germline V gene lookup returns CDR1 MNHEY and CDR2 SMNVEV (reference sequence). This chain's CDR3 is CASSLLGTGSSYNEQFF. In DNA form, the CDR3 reads TGTGCCAGCAGTCTCCTCGGGACAGGGAGCTCCTACAATGAGCAGTTCTTC.